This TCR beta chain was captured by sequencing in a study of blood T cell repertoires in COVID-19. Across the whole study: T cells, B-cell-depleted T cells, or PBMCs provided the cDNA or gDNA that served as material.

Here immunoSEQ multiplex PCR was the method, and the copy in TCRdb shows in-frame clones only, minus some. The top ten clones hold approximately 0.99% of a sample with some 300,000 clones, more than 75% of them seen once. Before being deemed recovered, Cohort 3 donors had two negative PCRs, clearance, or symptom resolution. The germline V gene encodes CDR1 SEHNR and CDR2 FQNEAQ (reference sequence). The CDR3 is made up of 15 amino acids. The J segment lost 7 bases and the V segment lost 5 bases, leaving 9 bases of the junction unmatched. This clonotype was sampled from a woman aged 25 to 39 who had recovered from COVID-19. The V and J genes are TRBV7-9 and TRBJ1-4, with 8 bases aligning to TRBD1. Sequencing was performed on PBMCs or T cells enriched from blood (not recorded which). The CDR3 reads CASSTGQGGSEKLFF. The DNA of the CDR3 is TGTGCCAGCAGCACCGGACAGGGAGGAAGTGAAAAACTGTTTTTT. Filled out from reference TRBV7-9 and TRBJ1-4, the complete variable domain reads DTGVSQNPRHKITKRGQNVTFRCDPISEHNRLYWYRQTLGQGPEFLTYFQNEAQLEKSRLLSDRFSAERPKGSFSTLEIQRTEQGDSAMYLCASSTGQGGSEKLFFGSGTQLSVL.